This T cell receptor (beta chain) emerged from a study of T cell responses to AZD1222 COVID-19 vaccine (dated by TCRdb to the early 2020s). About the full investigation: Because spike-specific TCR depth and breadth did not differ between the two schedules, AZD1222 recipients who got a second dose at roughly 4 weeks were pooled with those who got a second dose at roughly 12 weeks. A total of about 250 trial participants underwent TCR sequencing, of whom more than 200 had received two doses of AZD1222 and about 25 had received two doses of the MenACWY control vaccine. Trial participants were enrolled into age subgroups of 18-55, 56-69 and 70-plus years, which contained approximately 150, 28 and 58 TCR-sequenced participants, respectively. What the study reported, not specific to this receptor: Conclusions about previously exposed vaccinees were limited because only six AZD1222 recipients were SARS-CoV-2 seropositive at baseline. Reportedly, almost half of the unique spike-specific TCRs recognized epitopes lying outside the regions that are mutated in the B.1.351 and B.1.1.7 variants. Because no day 14 peak-response samples were available, the repertoires could be characterized only after the peak T cell response. Most participants were white British and females outnumbered males, and the authors suggested that clonal diversity may have been underestimated. The vaccine-associated CD4 TCRs covered the entire spike protein, and the dominant responses fell in regions 160-218 and 743-854. Spike-specific TCR breadth and depth rose significantly after two AZD1222 doses compared with day 0 and with MenACWY recipients. The 56-69-year group was small, and its depth increase did not reach significance, likely because of low power.

The CDR3 regions of human TCRbeta chains were analyzed by immunosequencing. Per the original workflow: Repertoire TCRs were checked for matches against a reference library of SARS-CoV-2-specific TCRs that had been generated using the MIRA antigen-specificity platform. Breadth was defined as the fraction of unique TCRs that were SARS-CoV-2-associated. Depth was defined as the fraction of total T cells that were SARS-CoV-2-associated. Using the MIRA data, each spike-specific TCR was assigned both to the spike region to which the TCR was reactive and to a CD4 or CD8 class. Log10-transformed breadth and depth values were compared by one-way ANOVA with Sidak's multiple comparisons tests. TCRdb carries this immuneACCESS record with in-frame sequences only. Its versions omit some clonotypes, under half of them owing to an unresolved V gene in the studies checked, with the rest unexplained. Clone size and the V and J calls come from that table; the DNA yielded D and trimming. A total of about 70,000 clones appear in this sample, 85% of them only once. Just over 20% of the sample is in the top ten clones.

Trimming takes 3 bases from V and 8 bases from J, and the germline ends sit 14 bases apart. The CDR3 starts with the cysteine, ends with the phenylalanine, and has 13 residues. Only the CDR3 region is kept as DNA, spanning 39 bases read in frame from base 1. The germline V gene specifies SGDLS as CDR1 and YYNGEE as CDR2. As to this clone: Its antigen is currently not known. Base quality data are lacking; no much larger clone is found one base away.

The time point label here, explained by the study, means: baseline before first vaccination. Samples from vaccinated people were obtained from the UK trials COV001 and COV002, which included a single-blind randomized controlled phase 2/3 trial of AZD1222 (ChAdOx1 nCoV-19) in healthy adults. For TCRbeta chain sequencing, PBMC samples from trial participants were taken at day 0 and at day 28 after the second dose. The chain employs TRBV9 and TRBJ1-1, and perhaps TRBD1 as D gene, on 5 matching bases. The clonotype comes from an adult in good health. Material: peripheral blood, obtained on day 0 of AZD1222 vaccination. The encoded CDR3 is CASSAEDMTEAFF. The DNA is as follows: TGTGCCAGCAGCGCCGAGGACATGACGGAAGCTTTCTTT.